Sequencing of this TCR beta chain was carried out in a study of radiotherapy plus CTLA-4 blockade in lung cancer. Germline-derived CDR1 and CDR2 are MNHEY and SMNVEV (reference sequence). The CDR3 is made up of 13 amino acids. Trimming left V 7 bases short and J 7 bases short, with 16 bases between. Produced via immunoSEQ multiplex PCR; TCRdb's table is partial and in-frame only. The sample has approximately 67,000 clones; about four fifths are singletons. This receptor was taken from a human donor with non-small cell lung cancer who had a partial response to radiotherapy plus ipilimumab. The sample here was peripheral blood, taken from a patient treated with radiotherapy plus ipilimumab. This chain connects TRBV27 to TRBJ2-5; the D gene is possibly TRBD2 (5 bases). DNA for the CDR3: TGTGCCAGCACCTCGTCCCCTGAGGGGACCCAGTACTTC. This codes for CASTSSPEGTQYF.